This record looks at one T cell receptor (beta chain) sequence and its context. Its antigen remains unknown. The data are from a study of shared clonotypes between healthy human individuals. Study-level findings and limits: Between a handful of donors, naive CD4 clonotypes were shared at a level of about 5%.

The CDR3 is made up of 16 amino acids. Each subset's genomic DNA was shared equally among a number of immunoSEQ plates. Some clones are missing from TCRdb's copy, which holds only in-frame ones; the method was immunoSEQ multiplex PCR. Here the sample spans about 2 million clones, 90% to 95% being singletons. The receptor comes from a man aged 18 to 35 in good health. Sequenced: naive CD4+ T cells sorted from blood. Documented subset: CD45RA+ positively selected. The rearrangement links TRBV1 to TRBJ1-2; TRBD1 reflects the table's D call only, with no check against the DNA. TRBV1 constitutes a pseudogene. The CDR3 nucleotides are TGCACCAGCAGCCAAGATGGGCAGGGGCACTTCTATGGCTACACCTTC. Translation gives CTSSQDGQGHFYGYTF.